This T cell receptor (beta chain) was found in a study of shared clonotypes between healthy human individuals. Naive CD8 isolation took CD45RO-negative cells positively selected for CCR7 and excluded terminally differentiated effector memory CD45RA+ cells. An approximately 210 ng quantity of DNA, some 30,000 T cell genomes, went into the sorted-subset replicate PCRs. TCRdb keeps only in-frame clones here, not all; method: immunoSEQ multiplex PCR. The sample lists around 1.9 million clones, 90% to 95% occurring once. The TCR originated in a man younger than 35 in good health. Some clones in this sample may be carry-over from other donors' samples. The specimen was naive CD8+ T cells from PBMCs.

The CDR3 spells CASSLGLAPTGELFF. DNA for the CDR3: TGTGCCAGCAGTCTGGGACTAGCCCCCACCGGGGAGCTGTTTTTT. The chain employs TRBV6-5 and TRBJ2-2; 9 bases match TRBD2. Germline CDR1 is MNHEY and CDR2 is SVGAGI. The CDR3 sequence is 15 residues long. J was trimmed by 4 bases and V by 5 bases; bases with no gene match: 5.